The 14 T cell receptor beta chains reported below all come from one sample, sequenced in a study of OX40 agonist ivuxolimab in advanced cancers. Clones were read by immunoSEQ multiplex PCR, and TCRdb kept only the in-frame ones, dropping some. The table shows over 15,000 clones, with about 77% occurring only once. Sample: CD4+ or CD8+ T cells sorted from blood, taken in a trial of the OX40 agonist ivuxolimab. The receptors originated from an adult with an advanced solid tumor such as melanoma, head and neck, liver or kidney cancer.

This chain joins TRBV13 and TRBJ1-1, with 7 bases identical to TRBD1. After removal of 4 bases from V and 4 bases from J, the junction contained 9 bases not matched to a gene. CDR1 is PRHDT and CDR2 is FYEKMQ in the germline V gene (reference sequence). The CDR3 runs to 15 residues. The CDR3 nucleotides are TGTGCCAGCAGCTCCCAGGGGGAGCGGGTCACTGAAGCTTTCTTT. This sequence encodes CASSSQGERVTEAFF.

The chain joins TRBV7-2 to TRBJ2-7, with D unresolved. Trimming pared 5 bases from V and 4 bases from J, leaving 6 bases between. Germline loops: CDR1 SGHTA, CDR2 FQGNSA. The length of the CDR3 is 11 residues. CDR3 bases: TGTGCCAGCAGCGATTCATACGAGCAGTACTTC. Its protein is CASSDSYEQYF.

The CDR3 loop is CASSEGTGGTEAFF. CDR3 bases: TGTGCCAGCAGCGAAGGGACAGGGGGGACTGAAGCTTTCTTT. The chain links TRBV11-3 to TRBJ1-1; TRBD1 aligns across 11 bases. The CDR3 totals 14 residues. Germline loops: CDR1 SGHNT, CDR2 YENEEA. Unmatched junction bases numbered 4, after V lost 5 bases and J lost 5 bases. Filled out from reference TRBV11-3 and TRBJ1-1, the complete variable domain reads EAGVVQSPRYKIIEKKQPVAFWCNPISGHNTLYWYLQNLGQGPELLIRYENEEAVDDSQLPKDRFSAERLKGVDSTLKIQPAELGDSAVYLCASSEGTGGTEAFFGQGTRLTVV.

The chain joins TRBV6-5 to TRBJ2-1; D remains ambiguous. This CDR3 comprises 11 residues. Trimming stripped 0 bases from V and 8 bases from J, with 2 bases between. Germline values: CDR1 MNHEY, CDR2 SVGAGI. The CDR3 bases are TGTGCCAGCAGTTACTCGGATGAGCAGTTCTTC. Encoded protein: CASSYSDEQFF.

V is TRBV6-1 and J is TRBJ2-7, with 9 bases identical to TRBD1. This CDR3 region has 15 residues. Germline values: CDR1 MNHNS, CDR2 SASEGT. After removal of 5 bases from V and 3 bases from J, the junction contained 8 bases not matched to a gene. CDR3 in amino acids: CASSPWGGQGYEQYF. In nucleotides, the CDR3 is TGTGCCAGCAGTCCTTGGGGGGGACAGGGCTACGAGCAGTACTTC.

This clone was detected only a few times. The chain combines TRBV5-1 with TRBJ1-1; D is ambiguous. From germline, CDR1 is SGHRS and CDR2 YFSETQ. The CDR3 loop spans 14 amino acids. V was clipped by 4 bases and J by 7 bases, with 17 bases between them. CDR3 sequence: CASSPYPGENEAFF. The CDR3, as DNA: TGCGCCAGCAGCCCATATCCCGGGGAGAATGAAGCTTTCTTT. Complete variable domain (other parts from reference TRBV5-1 and TRBJ1-1): KAGVTQTPRYLIKTRGQQVTLSCSPISGHRSVSWYQQTPGQGLQFLFEYFSETQRNKGNFPGRFSGRQFSNSRSEMNVSTLELGDSALYLCASSPYPGENEAFFGQGTRLTVV.

The rearrangement joins TRBV15 to TRBJ2-3; D is possibly TRBD2 (6 bases). The CDR3 is made up of 13 amino acids. V lost 0 bases to trimming and J lost 11 bases, with 12 bases between them. The germline CDR1 and CDR2 sequences are LNHNV and YYDKDF (reference sequence). CDR3 residues: CATSRDTASEQYF. CDR3 DNA sequence: TGTGCCACCAGCAGAGATACGGCTAGCGAGCAGTATTTT.

The chain combines TRBV13 with TRBJ2-1; D ambiguous. This CDR3 comprises 14 residues. Germline V gene lookup returns CDR1 PRHDT and CDR2 FYEKMQ (reference sequence). The ends were cut back, 6 bases at V and 8 bases at J, with 17 bases in the middle. The CDR3 loop reads CASSLPEPSYEQFF. The CDR3 DNA follows: TGTGCCAGCAGTTTACCCGAACCAAGCTATGAGCAGTTCTTC.

By share, this clone ranks as large. The chain carries TRBV6-6 and TRBJ2-7; no clear D gene. From germline, CDR1 is MNHNY and CDR2 SVGAGI (reference sequence). This CDR3 comprises 12 residues. Trimming removed 2 bases at V and 2 bases at J, with 4 bases between. CDR3 DNA sequence: TGTGCCAGCAGTTACGGGCCCTACGAGCAGTACTTC. As protein: CASSYGPYEQYF.

The chain combines TRBV9 with TRBJ2-1; D not resolved. Germline V gives CDR1 SGDLS, CDR2 YYNGEE. V lost 3 bases to trimming and J lost 0 bases, with 13 bases between them. The CDR3 length is 16 residues. The DNA of the CDR3 is TGTGCCAGCAGCGCAGAGGTAGTTACCTCCTACAATGAGCAGTTCTTC. Its protein product is CASSAEVVTSYNEQFF.

This chain links TRBV5-7 with TRBJ2-2; D unclear. TRBV5-7 is recorded as an ORF, its role being uncertain. V dropped 1 base and J dropped 4 bases, with 11 bases sitting between them. CDR3 length: 15 residues. CDR3 coding DNA: TGTGCCAGCAGCTTGAAGCCTTGGTCCACCGGGGAGCTGTTTTTT. Its protein is CASSLKPWSTGELFF.

The chain employs TRBV5-4 and TRBJ1-1; no definite D call. The V end lost 0 bases, the J end lost 5 bases, and 5 bases lay between the germline ends. Per germline, CDR1 SGHNT and CDR2 YYREEE (reference sequence). The CDR3 totals 12 residues. CDR3 DNA: TGTGCCAGCAGCTTGGGGGATACTGAAGCTTTCTTT. This encodes CASSLGDTEAFF.

Regarding this clone: Mismatch with germline at one junction end may stem from a read error. The chain is built from TRBV6-5 and TRBJ2-2, with D unresolved. CDR3 length: 15 residues. The V gene's germline CDR1 is MNHEY and CDR2 SVGAGI. The CDR3 loop reads CASGYGESKSGELFF. CDR3 in DNA: TGTGCCAGCGGTTACGGCGAGTCCAAGTCCGGGGAGCTGTTTTTT.

This clone has only a few counts. The rearrangement joins TRBV13 to TRBJ1-6, with TRBD1 as a possible D gene (6 bases). V lost 5 bases and J lost 0, with 17 bases in between. This CDR3 has 18 amino acids. Germline V gene lookup returns CDR1 PRHDT and CDR2 FYEKMQ (reference sequence). The CDR3 DNA is TGTGCCAGCAGCCCCAGCGTACCGGACAGCTCCTATAATTCACCCCTCCACTTT. This translates into CASSPSVPDSSYNSPLHF.